Detailed here is one T cell receptor (beta chain). Its matching antigen is unknown. This sample is drawn from a study of OX40 agonist ivuxolimab in advanced cancers. For the study at large: With ivuxolimab, an agonistic anti-OX40 (CD134) antibody, patients were treated.

Clones were read by immunoSEQ multiplex PCR, and TCRdb kept only the in-frame ones, dropping some. The top ten clones hold under 2% of a sample with some 50,000 clones, around four fifths of them seen once. Whole-study findings and limits: Also present in some nonresponders was a low level of normalized T-cell clonal expansion. Clonal expansion by week 6 occurred in CD4+ and CD8+ blood T cells (at 0.1 to 3.0 mg/kg).

Germline CDR1 reads LNHDA; CDR2 reads SQIVND (reference sequence). The CDR3 has 18 amino acids. V was cut by 3 bases and J by 4 bases, with 22 bases left in between. The source material was CD4+ or CD8+ T cells sorted from blood, sampled in a trial of the OX40 agonist ivuxolimab. The receptor's source is an adult with an advanced solid tumor such as melanoma, head and neck, liver or kidney cancer. V is TRBV19 and J is TRBJ1-5; tentatively, D is TRBD1 (5 bases). CDR3 DNA: TGTGCCAGTAGTATGTTGAGGGAGGGGCAGGGTAAAAATCAGCCCCAGCATTTT. Translation gives CASSMLREGQGKNQPQHF.